The 16 T cell receptor beta chains in this list originate from one sample, sequenced in a study of identifying expanded T cells in peripheral blood. Clones were sequenced by immunoSEQ multiplex PCR, and TCRdb holds only the in-frame ones, with some missing. The profile shows 50,000 to 75,000 clones, around 83% of them singletons. The sample taken for sequencing was blood. The receptors were gathered from a person aged 18 to 70 in good health.

This chain joins TRBV19 and TRBJ1-5, with 7 bases aligning to TRBD1. V lost 9 bases, J lost 7 bases, and 9 bases stayed unmatched. The CDR3 is made up of 13 amino acids. Germline V gene lookup returns CDR1 LNHDA and CDR2 SQIVND (reference sequence). DNA for the CDR3: TGTGCCAGCCAAGACAGGGCGGGACAGCCCCAGCATTTT. As protein: CASQDRAGQPQHF.

This sequence joins TRBV15 and TRBJ1-4; D not resolved. V gave up 0 bases and J gave up 5 bases, with 13 bases separating them. CDR1 and CDR2 (germline): LNHNV, YYDKDF (reference sequence). CDR3 length equals 16 residues. CDR3 sequence: CATSRDPSVGNEKLFF. The CDR3 DNA sequence: TGTGCCACCAGCAGAGATCCTAGCGTAGGGAATGAAAAACTGTTTTTT.

In its sample, this clone was seen a few times. The rearrangement joins TRBV7-9 to TRBJ2-7; D possibly corresponds to TRBD2 (5 bases). CDR3 length equals 14 residues. Germline V lookup: CDR1 SEHNR, CDR2 FQNEAQ (reference sequence). The ends were cut back, 3 bases at V and 0 bases at J, with 9 bases in the middle. The CDR3 spells CASSFGRASYEQYF. CDR3 nucleotides: TGTGCCAGCAGCTTCGGGCGGGCCTCCTACGAGCAGTACTTC.

The chain links TRBV18 to TRBJ2-1, with 10 nucleotides matching TRBD2. This CDR3 spans 17 amino acids. Germline assignment: CDR1 KGHSH and CDR2 LQKENI. V trimming: 0 bases; J trimming: 0 bases; junction bases outside the gene matches: 2. In DNA, the CDR3 is TGTGCCAGCTCACCACCACTAGCGGGAAGCTCCTACAATGAGCAGTTCTTC. Encoded protein: CASSPPLAGSSYNEQFF.

This clone was picked up a small number of times. V is TRBV6-5 and J is TRBJ1-5; 7 bases match TRBD1. J lost 6 bases, V lost 6 bases, and 2 bases had no gene match. CDR3 length: 12 amino acids. Germline CDR1 is MNHEY and CDR2 is SVGAGI. This chain's CDR3 is CASRTGSQPQHF. CDR3 bases: TGTGCCAGCAGGACAGGGAGTCAGCCCCAGCATTTT.

The chain is built from TRBV4-1 and TRBJ2-3; TRBD2 aligns across 9 bases. The CDR3 length is 17 residues. With V trimmed by 0 bases and J by 4 bases, 8 bases remained unmatched. Per germline, CDR1 MGHRA and CDR2 YSYEKL. The CDR3 reads CASSQEAAGGRADTQYF. The CDR3 DNA sequence: TGCGCCAGCAGCCAAGAGGCCGCGGGAGGGCGGGCAGATACGCAGTATTTT.

This clone appeared a single time. The J gene is TRBJ2-5, the V gene TRBV5-1; 10 bases are shared with TRBD1. The germline V gene encodes CDR1 SGHRS and CDR2 YFSETQ. The V segment lost 4 bases and the J segment 0 bases; nucleotides outside the gene matches: 3. CDR3 size: 15 residues. DNA of the CDR3: TGCGCCAGCAGCCGGACAGGGGGGTACCAAGAGACCCAGTACTTC. Translated: CASSRTGGYQETQYF.

This chain links TRBV4-3 with TRBJ1-2, with D perhaps TRBD1 (6 bases). Germline V CDR1 and CDR2: LGHNA, YSLEER. The CDR3 has 14 amino acids. The ends were cut back, 4 bases at V and 8 bases at J, with 17 bases in the middle. The CDR3 loop is CASSPHRALEGYTF. For the CDR3, the DNA is TGCGCCAGCAGCCCCCACAGGGCCCTTGAGGGCTACACCTTC.

The chain combines TRBV19 with TRBJ2-1; tentative D call: TRBD2 (6 bases). The ends were cut back, 1 base at V and 9 bases at J, with 10 bases in the middle. The CDR3 runs 13 residues. Germline assignment: CDR1 LNHDA and CDR2 SQIVND (reference sequence). The CDR3 nucleotides are TGTGCCAGTAGTATAGCGGGAGCCAGTGAGCAGTTCTTC. This sequence encodes CASSIAGASEQFF.

J is TRBJ2-1 and V is TRBV5-1; 9 positions agree with TRBD1. The CDR3 consists of 15 residues. J was trimmed by 4 bases and V by 3 bases; bases with no gene match: 5. Per germline, CDR1 SGHRS and CDR2 YFSETQ. CDR3: CASSSSGQGYNEQFF. Written as DNA, the CDR3 is TGCGCCAGCAGCTCATCGGGACAGGGTTACAATGAGCAGTTCTTC.

In DNA form, the CDR3 reads TGTGCCAGCAGCCAAGTGACACGGAACACTGAAGCTTTCTTT. It translates to CASSQVTRNTEAFF. This chain joins TRBV4-2 and TRBJ1-1; no definite D call. Germline V gene lookup returns CDR1 LGHNA and CDR2 YNFKEQ. The germline V and J ends were trimmed by 1 base and 1 base, with 7 bases remaining between them. CDR3 length: 14 amino acids.

The chain carries TRBV5-4 and TRBJ2-1; a possible D gene is TRBD1 (6 bases). Germline V gene data show CDR1 as SGHNT and CDR2 as YYREEE (reference sequence). The CDR3 loop spans 14 amino acids. Between the trimmed V and J ends, which lost 5 bases and 7 bases, there was a span of 16 bases. CDR3 DNA: TGTGCCAGCAGGGTGACAGGTGGGGGTAATGAGCAGTTCTTC. Residues: CASRVTGGGNEQFF.

The table lists this clone with a few counts. The chain's CDR3 is CASSAEGGTRANYGYTF. The CDR3 coding sequence is TGTGCCAGCTCAGCTGAAGGGGGGACTAGAGCTAACTATGGCTACACCTTC. J is TRBJ1-2 and V is TRBV18; D possibly corresponds to TRBD1 (6 bases). Germline V CDR1 and CDR2: KGHSH, LQKENI. The CDR3 sequence is 17 residues long. V was shortened by 5 bases and J by 0 bases, with 19 bases between the two germline ends.

CDR3 DNA: TGCGCCAGCAGCCAAGCCGACTGGGCTAGCGGGAGCAATGAGCAGTTCTTC. Its protein product is CASSQADWASGSNEQFF. J is TRBJ2-1 and V is TRBV4-3; 10 bases are a match to TRBD2. CDR3 length equals 17 residues. The ends lost 1 base at V and 6 bases at J; junction bases unmatched: 9. Per the germline V gene, CDR1 is LGHNA and CDR2 is YSLEER.

The chain employs TRBV5-1 and TRBJ2-3; D perhaps matches TRBD1 (5 bases). Trimming removed 0 bases from V and 3 bases from J, with 11 bases in between. Germline CDR1 reads SGHRS; CDR2 reads YFSETQ. The CDR3 covers 15 residues. The chain's CDR3 is CASSLGRVGTDTQYF. CDR3 coding DNA: TGCGCCAGCAGCTTGGGCAGGGTCGGGACAGATACGCAGTATTTT.

The chain couples TRBV20-1 to TRBJ1-2, with D possibly matching TRBD1 (6 bases). CDR3 length: 11 residues. Between the trimmed V and J ends, which lost 3 bases and 8 bases, there was a span of 10 bases. CDR1 and CDR2 (germline): DFQATT, SNEGSKA (reference sequence). CDR3: CSASRGSGYTF. As DNA, the CDR3 is TGCAGTGCTAGTAGGGGGAGCGGCTACACCTTC.